This T cell receptor beta chain was sequenced in a study of cytomegalovirus exposure and HLA in healthy donors. Repertoires were generated with immunoSEQ multiplex PCR, while TCRdb's copy carries only in-frame clones and drops some. Of 66,000 or so clones in the sample, approximately 96% were seen once. Unmatched junction bases numbered 10, after V lost 6 bases and J lost 5 bases. The germline V gene encodes CDR1 SEHNR and CDR2 FQNEAQ (reference sequence). The CDR3 is made up of 17 amino acids. The sequencing sample was made of PBMCs. The source is a woman aged 18-29 years in good health and CMV-seropositive. The rearrangement joins TRBV7-9 to TRBJ2-3; 14 nucleotides agree with TRBD2. This CDR3 reads CASRELGLAGVQDTQYF. The CDR3 bases are TGTGCCAGCAGGGAATTGGGACTAGCGGGAGTTCAAGATACGCAGTATTTT.